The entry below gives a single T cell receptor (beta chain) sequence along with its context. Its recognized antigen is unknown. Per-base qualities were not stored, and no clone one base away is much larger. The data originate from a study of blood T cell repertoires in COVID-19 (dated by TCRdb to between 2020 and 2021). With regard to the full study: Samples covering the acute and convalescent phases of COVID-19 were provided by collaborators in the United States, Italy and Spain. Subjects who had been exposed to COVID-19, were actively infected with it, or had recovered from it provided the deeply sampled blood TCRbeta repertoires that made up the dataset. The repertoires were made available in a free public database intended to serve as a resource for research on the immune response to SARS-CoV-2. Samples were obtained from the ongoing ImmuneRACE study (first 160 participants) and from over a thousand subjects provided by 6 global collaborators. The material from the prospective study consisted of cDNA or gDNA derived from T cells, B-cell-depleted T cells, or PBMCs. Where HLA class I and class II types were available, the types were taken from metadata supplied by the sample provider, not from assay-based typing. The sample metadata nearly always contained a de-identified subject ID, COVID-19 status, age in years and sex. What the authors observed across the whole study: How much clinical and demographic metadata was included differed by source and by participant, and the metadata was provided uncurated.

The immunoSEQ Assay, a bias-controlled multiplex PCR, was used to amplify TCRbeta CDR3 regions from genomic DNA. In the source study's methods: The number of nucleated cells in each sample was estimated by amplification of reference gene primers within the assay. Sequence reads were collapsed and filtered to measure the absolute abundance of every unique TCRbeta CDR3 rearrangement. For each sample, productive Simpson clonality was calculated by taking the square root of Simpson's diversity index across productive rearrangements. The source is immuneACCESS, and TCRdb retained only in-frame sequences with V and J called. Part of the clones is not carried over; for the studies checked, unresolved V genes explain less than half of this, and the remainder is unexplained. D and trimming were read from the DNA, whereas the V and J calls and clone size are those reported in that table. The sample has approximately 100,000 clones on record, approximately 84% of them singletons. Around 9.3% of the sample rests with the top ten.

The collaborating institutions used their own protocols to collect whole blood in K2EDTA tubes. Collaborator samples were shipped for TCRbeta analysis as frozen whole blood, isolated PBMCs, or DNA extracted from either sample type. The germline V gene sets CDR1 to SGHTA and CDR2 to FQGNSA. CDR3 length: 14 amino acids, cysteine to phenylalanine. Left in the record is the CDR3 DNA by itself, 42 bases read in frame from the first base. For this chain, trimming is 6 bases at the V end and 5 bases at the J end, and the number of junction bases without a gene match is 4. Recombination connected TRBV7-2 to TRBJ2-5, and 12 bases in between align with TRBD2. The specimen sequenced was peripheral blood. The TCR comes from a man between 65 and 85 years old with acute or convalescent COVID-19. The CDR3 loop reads CASRPSGRGETQYF. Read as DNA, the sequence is TGTGCCAGCAGACCTAGCGGGAGGGGTGAGACCCAGTACTTC.